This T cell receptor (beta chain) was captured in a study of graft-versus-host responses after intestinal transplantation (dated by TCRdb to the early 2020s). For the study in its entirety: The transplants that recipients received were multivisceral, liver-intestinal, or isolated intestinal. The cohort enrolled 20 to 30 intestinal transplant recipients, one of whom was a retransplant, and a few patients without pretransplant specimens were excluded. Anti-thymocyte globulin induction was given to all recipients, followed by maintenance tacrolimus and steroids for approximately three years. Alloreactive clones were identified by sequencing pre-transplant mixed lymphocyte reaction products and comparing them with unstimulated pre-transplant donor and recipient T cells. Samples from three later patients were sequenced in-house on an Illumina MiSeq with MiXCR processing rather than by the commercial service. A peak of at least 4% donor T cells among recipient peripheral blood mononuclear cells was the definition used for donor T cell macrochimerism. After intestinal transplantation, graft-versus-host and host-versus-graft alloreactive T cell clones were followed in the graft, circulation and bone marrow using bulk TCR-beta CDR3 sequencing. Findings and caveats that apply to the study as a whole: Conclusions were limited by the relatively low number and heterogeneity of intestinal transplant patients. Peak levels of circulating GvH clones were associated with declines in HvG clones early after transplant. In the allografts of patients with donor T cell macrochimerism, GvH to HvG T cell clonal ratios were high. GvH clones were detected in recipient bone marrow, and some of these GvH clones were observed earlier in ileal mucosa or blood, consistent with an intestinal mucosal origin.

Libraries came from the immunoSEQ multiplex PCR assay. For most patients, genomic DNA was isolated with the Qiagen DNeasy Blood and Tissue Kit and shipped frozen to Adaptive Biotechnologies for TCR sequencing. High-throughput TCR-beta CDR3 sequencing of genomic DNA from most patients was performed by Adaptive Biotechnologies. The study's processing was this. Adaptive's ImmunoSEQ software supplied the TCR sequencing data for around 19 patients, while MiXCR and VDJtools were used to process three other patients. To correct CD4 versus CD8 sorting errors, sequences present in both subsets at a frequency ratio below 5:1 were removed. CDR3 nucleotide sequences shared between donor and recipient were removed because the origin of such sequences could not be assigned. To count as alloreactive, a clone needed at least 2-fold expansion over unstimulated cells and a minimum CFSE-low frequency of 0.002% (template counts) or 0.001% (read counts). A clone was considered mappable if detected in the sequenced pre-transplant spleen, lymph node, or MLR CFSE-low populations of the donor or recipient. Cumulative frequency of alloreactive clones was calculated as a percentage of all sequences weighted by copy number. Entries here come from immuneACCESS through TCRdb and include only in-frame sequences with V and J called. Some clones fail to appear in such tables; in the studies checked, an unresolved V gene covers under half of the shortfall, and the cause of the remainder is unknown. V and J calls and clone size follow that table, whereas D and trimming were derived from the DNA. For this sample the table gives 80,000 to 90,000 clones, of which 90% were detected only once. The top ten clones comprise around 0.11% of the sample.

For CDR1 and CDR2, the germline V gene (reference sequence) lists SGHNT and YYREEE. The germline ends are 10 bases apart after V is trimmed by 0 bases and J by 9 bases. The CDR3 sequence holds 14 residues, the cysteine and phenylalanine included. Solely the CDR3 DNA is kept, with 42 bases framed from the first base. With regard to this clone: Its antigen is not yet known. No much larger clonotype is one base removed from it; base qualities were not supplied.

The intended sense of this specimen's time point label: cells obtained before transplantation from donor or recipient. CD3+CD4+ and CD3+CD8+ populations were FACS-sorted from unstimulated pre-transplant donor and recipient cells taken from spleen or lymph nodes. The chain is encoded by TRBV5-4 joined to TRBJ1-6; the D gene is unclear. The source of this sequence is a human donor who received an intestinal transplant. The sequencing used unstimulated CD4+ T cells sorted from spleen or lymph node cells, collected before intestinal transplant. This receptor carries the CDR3 CASSLAQDGSPLHF. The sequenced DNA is TGTGCCAGCAGCTTGGCCCAGGATGGTTCACCCCTCCACTTT.